The sample holds a few counts of the clone carrying this T cell receptor beta chain. Antigen specificity is unknown. The data are from a study of cytomegalovirus exposure and HLA in healthy donors. Overall study: An earlier analysis identified 95 million to 120 million unique TCR beta sequences in about 200 million T cells. A preliminary data release comprised about 85 million unique TCRs obtained from HLA-typed donors.

The study, taken as a whole, reports: Based on reports, TCR beta sequences accurately predicted HLA-A and HLA-B alleles for most subjects. Sequencing probably produced one cluster of sequence variants that were highly shared.

Vbeta (60) and Jbeta (13) primers were used in the PCR. Clones were sequenced by immunoSEQ multiplex PCR, and TCRdb holds only the in-frame ones, with some missing. The sample consists of about 150,000 clones, about 73% of them appearing once. The sequence was collected from a woman aged 45-60 years in good health and CMV-seropositive. Input material: PBMCs.

CDR3 protein: CASSLAGTNNEQFF. The CDR3 DNA reads as TGCGCCAGCAGCTTGGCCGGGACTAACAATGAGCAGTTCTTC. The gene calls are TRBV5-1 and TRBJ2-1; the match to TRBD2 covers 7 bases. V shed 0 bases, J shed 5 bases, and the junction held 2 bases outside the gene matches. The germline CDR1 and CDR2 sequences are SGHRS and YFSETQ. The CDR3 totals 14 residues.